The entry that follows covers one TCR beta chain sequence. This sample stems from a study of technical replicates of blood from several donors. Trimming stripped 0 bases from V and 7 bases from J, with 16 bases between. The germline CDR1 and CDR2 sequences are SEHNR and FQNEAQ (reference sequence). This CDR3 region has 16 residues. TCRdb keeps only in-frame clones here, not all; method: immunoSEQ multiplex PCR. The sample has around 76,000 clones; about 90% are singletons. The chain combines TRBV7-9 with TRBJ2-1; D possibly corresponds to TRBD1 (7 bases). The sample consisted of T cells isolated from PBMCs. The source of this sequence is a human donor in good health. The CDR3 region has the DNA TGTGCCAGCAGCTTAGCGGGGGACAGCCGGGGGAATGAGCAGTTCTTC. Its translation is CASSLAGDSRGNEQFF.